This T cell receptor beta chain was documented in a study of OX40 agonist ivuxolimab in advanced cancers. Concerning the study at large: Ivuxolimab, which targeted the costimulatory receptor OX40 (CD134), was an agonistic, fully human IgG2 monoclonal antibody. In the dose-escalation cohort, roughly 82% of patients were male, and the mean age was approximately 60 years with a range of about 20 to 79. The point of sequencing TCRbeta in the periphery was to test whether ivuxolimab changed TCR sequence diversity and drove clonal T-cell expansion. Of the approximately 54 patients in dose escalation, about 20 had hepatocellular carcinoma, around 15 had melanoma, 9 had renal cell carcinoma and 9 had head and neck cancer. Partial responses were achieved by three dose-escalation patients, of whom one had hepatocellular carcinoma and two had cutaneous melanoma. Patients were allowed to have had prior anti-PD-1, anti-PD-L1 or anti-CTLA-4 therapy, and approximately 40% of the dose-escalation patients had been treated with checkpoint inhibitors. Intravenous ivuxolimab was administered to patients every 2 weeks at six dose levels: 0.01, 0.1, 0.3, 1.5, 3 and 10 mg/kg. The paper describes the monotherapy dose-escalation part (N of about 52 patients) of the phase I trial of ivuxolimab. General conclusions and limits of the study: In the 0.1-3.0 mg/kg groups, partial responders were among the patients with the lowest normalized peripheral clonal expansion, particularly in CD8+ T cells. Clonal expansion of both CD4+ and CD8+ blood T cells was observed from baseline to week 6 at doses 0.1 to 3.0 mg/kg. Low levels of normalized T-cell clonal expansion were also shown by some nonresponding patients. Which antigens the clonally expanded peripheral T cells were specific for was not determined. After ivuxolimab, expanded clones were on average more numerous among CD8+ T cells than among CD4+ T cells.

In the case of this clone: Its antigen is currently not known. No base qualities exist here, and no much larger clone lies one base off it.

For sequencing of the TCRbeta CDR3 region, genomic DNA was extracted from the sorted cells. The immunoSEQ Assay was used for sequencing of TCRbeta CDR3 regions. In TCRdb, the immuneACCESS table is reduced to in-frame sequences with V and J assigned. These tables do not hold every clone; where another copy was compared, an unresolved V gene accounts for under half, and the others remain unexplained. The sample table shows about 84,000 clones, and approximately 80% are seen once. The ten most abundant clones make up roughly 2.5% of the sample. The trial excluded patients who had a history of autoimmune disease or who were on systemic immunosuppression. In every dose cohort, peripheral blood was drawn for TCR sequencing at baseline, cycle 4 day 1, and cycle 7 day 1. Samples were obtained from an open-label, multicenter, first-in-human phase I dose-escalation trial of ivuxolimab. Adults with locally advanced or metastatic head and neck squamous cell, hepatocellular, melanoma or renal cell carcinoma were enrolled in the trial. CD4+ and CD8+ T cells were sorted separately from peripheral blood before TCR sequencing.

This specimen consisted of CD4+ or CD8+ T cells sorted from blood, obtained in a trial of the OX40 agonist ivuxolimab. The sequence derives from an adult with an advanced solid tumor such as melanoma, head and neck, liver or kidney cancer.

DNA sequence: TGTGCCAGCAGCCGCAGGGGCGATGAGCAGTTCTTC. Translation gives CASSRRGDEQFF. The V and J genes are TRBV6-5 and TRBJ2-1; the D gene is possibly TRBD1, with 6 bases matching. V is shortened by 6 bases, J by 8 bases, and the region joining them spans 11 bases. The germline V gene supplies CDR1 MNHEY and CDR2 SVGAGI. Spanning cysteine to phenylalanine, the CDR3 consists of 12 amino acids. Only the CDR3 DNA is retained, 36 bases long and in frame from the first base.